Shown below are 28 T cell receptor beta chains from a single sample sequenced in a study of T cell repertoires in cytomegalovirus infection. TCRdb re-called the reads through MiXCR, storing one row per CDR3 protein. The repertoire has approximately 500,000 distinct CDR3 sequences, 16% of them found once; the top ten carry 20% to 30%. Material: CD8+ T cells from PBMCs. These receptors came from a human donor in good health (CMV status not recorded). Some clones in this sample may be carry-over from other donors' samples.

This clonotype was observed a few times. The rearrangement uses TRBV6-6 and TRBJ1-4; no reliable D call. This CDR3 has 14 amino acids. Trimming removed 8 bases at V and 7 bases at J, with 17 bases between. Germline loops: CDR1 MNHNY, CDR2 SVGAGI (reference sequence). The CDR3 region is CASASGVSGEKLFF. The CDR3 DNA reads as TGTGCCAGCGCTTCAGGAGTTTCAGGTGAAAAACTGTTTTTT.

The V call is TRBV20-1, the J call TRBJ2-1; no clear D. This CDR3 comprises 15 residues. Germline V gene data show CDR1 as DFQATT and CDR2 as SNEGSKA (reference sequence). With 5 bases removed from V and 0 bases from J, the gap between germline ends came to 14 bases. CDR3 sequence: CSASPVANSYNEQFF. The CDR3 coding sequence is TGCAGTGCTTCCCCCGTTGCAAACTCCTACAATGAGCAGTTCTTC.

V usage is TRBV27 and J usage is TRBJ1-1; no reliable D call. The CDR3 runs to 15 residues. Germline assignment: CDR1 MNHEY and CDR2 SMNVEV (reference sequence). Between the trimmed V and J ends, which lost 5 bases and 1 base, there was a span of 14 bases. The CDR3: CASSPIGQGNTEAFF. In DNA, the CDR3 is TGTGCCAGCAGTCCCATCGGGCAAGGGAACACTGAAGCTTTCTTT.

This clonotype was counted at least ten times. CDR3 coding DNA: TGTGCCAGCAGCCCAAGGAGTGTCGATGAGCAGTTCTTC. Residues: CASSPRSVDEQFF. The genes are TRBV7-9 and TRBJ2-1; D unresolved. CDR3 length: 13 amino acids. V lost 5 bases and J 8 bases, leaving 13 bases between the germline ends. Per germline, CDR1 SEHNR and CDR2 FQNEAQ (reference sequence).

This clonotype appeared many times. The rearrangement joins TRBV2 to TRBJ2-1; D is uncertain. CDR3 length equals 14 residues. Germline V gene lookup returns CDR1 SNHLY and CDR2 FYNNEI. The germline V and J ends were trimmed by 1 base and 7 bases, with 11 bases remaining between them. This CDR3 is CASSEVVIGNEQFF. The CDR3 DNA is TGTGCCAGCAGTGAAGTTGTGATTGGGAATGAGCAGTTCTTC.

The chain combines TRBV29-1 with TRBJ2-1; D may be TRBD2 (5 bases). V lost 4 bases to trimming and J lost 10 bases, with 17 bases between them. The germline gives CDR1 SQVTM, CDR2 ANQGSEA. This CDR3 comprises 13 residues. The CDR3: CSVGGLEGGEQFF. The DNA for the CDR3 is TGCAGCGTTGGAGGACTCGAGGGCGGGGAGCAGTTCTTC.

The sample holds many counts of this clonotype. The J gene is TRBJ2-1, the V gene TRBV5-6; D uncertain. The CDR3 is 15 amino acids. Germline CDR1 is SGHDT and CDR2 is YYEEEE. V was trimmed by 3 bases and J by 4 bases, leaving 14 bases between them. The CDR3 region has the DNA TGTGCCAGCAGCTCAATAGACTCCAATTACAATGAGCAGTTCTTC. Its translation: CASSSIDSNYNEQFF.

This clonotype turned up a few times. The chain couples TRBV2 to TRBJ2-7; the match to TRBD2 covers 9 bases. The CDR3 is 15 residues long. Looked up from germline, CDR1 is SNHLY and CDR2 is FYNNEI. The junction had 7 bases not matched to a gene; V was cut back by 7 bases and J by 0 bases. The CDR3 protein is CASKTGTSRSYEQYF. CDR3 in DNA: TGTGCCAGCAAAACCGGGACTAGCCGCTCCTACGAGCAGTACTTC.

This clonotype was seen at least ten times. The chain couples TRBV7-9 to TRBJ2-7, with 9 bases identical to TRBD1. Per germline, CDR1 SEHNR and CDR2 FQNEAQ (reference sequence). The CDR3 totals 15 residues. Trimming cost V 5 bases and J 12 bases; bases outside gene matches: 17. The CDR3 here is CASSTLTGTGFEVYF. In DNA form, the CDR3 reads TGTGCCAGCAGCACCCTGACCGGGACAGGGTTTGAAGTGTACTTC.

The rearrangement uses TRBV6-6 and TRBJ1-2; D is ambiguous. The CDR3 totals 18 residues. Per germline, CDR1 MNHNY and CDR2 SVGAGI (reference sequence). V was pared by 0 bases and J by 1 base, with 18 bases between. CDR3 DNA: TGTGCCAGCAGTTACTCGACGGCACGGAGGCGCGGTAACTATGGCTACACCTTC. It translates to CASSYSTARRRGNYGYTF.

Note on this clonotype: Sequence at one end of the junction differs from germline and may be a read error. The V gene is TRBV28, the J gene TRBJ2-2; tentative D call: TRBD1 (5 bases). The germline V gene has CDR1 MDHEN and CDR2 SYDVKM. The CDR3 runs 16 residues. The CDR3 loop is CASSSWGPPNNGELFF. DNA for the CDR3: TGTGCCAGCAGTTCATGGGGCCCCCCGAACAACGGGGAGCTGTTTTTT.

This clonotype was seen a few times. V usage is TRBV4-1 and J usage is TRBJ2-7; D is possibly TRBD2 (5 bases). From germline, CDR1 is MGHRA and CDR2 YSYEKL. Trimming took 1 base from V and 5 from J, leaving 15 bases between them. The CDR3 runs to 15 residues. CDR3 DNA sequence: TGCGCCAGCAGCCAAGCTAGCCACGGTTTCGACGAGCAGTACTTC. Encoded protein: CASSQASHGFDEQYF.

With regard to this clonotype: This may be a read error: a much more frequent sequence differs by one nucleotide. CDR3 sequence: CASSLGLAGGTSHDQYF. The CDR3, as DNA: TGTGCCAGCAGTTTAGGCCTAGCGGGAGGCACCTCCCACGATCAGTACTTC. J is TRBJ2-7 and V is TRBV27; 11 bases match TRBD2. Germline CDR1 is MNHEY and CDR2 is SMNVEV (reference sequence). This CDR3 is 17 amino acids long.

The chain has TRBV20-1 and TRBJ2-7; 8 bases map to TRBD2. The V and J ends lost 5 bases and 2 bases, in that order; junction bases with no gene match: 8. The CDR3 runs 14 residues. Germline V lookup: CDR1 DFQATT, CDR2 SNEGSKA (reference sequence). The CDR3 here is CSALLTSATYEQYF. The CDR3 DNA follows: TGCAGTGCTCTTTTGACTAGCGCTACCTACGAGCAGTACTTC.

At least ten counts were recorded for this clonotype. The chain is built from TRBV2 and TRBJ1-6, with unresolved D. V shed 3 bases and J shed 4 bases, with 10 bases lying between them. The V gene's germline CDR1 is SNHLY and CDR2 FYNNEI. The CDR3 has 15 amino acids. This CDR3 reads CASSDGGVYNSPLHF. CDR3 coding DNA: TGTGCCAGCAGTGATGGTGGGGTTTATAATTCACCCCTCCACTTT.

This clonotype was found many times. This rearrangement joins TRBV6-2 or TRBV6-3 to TRBJ1-1; 11 nucleotides align to TRBD1. The CDR3 sequence is 18 residues long. The V gene end was trimmed by 6 bases and the J gene end by 1 base; junction bases not matched to a gene: 13. The germline CDR1 and CDR2 sequences are MNHEY and SVGEGT. The CDR3 protein is CASRPLRTGGFWNTEAFF. DNA for the CDR3: TGTGCCAGCAGACCCCTTCGGACAGGGGGCTTTTGGAACACTGAAGCTTTCTTT.

A few counts support this clonotype. The chain uses TRBV18 and TRBJ1-6; D might be TRBD1 (5 bases). V gave up 6 bases and J gave up 5 bases, with 11 bases separating them. CDR3 length equals 14 residues. Germline V lookup: CDR1 KGHSH, CDR2 LQKENI. CDR3 DNA sequence: TGTGCCAGCTCCGGGACGGGGGATAATTCACCCCTCCACTTT. It translates to CASSGTGDNSPLHF.

This clonotype was seen ten or more times. This chain connects TRBV19 to TRBJ2-3; TRBD2 agrees at 12 bases. J was trimmed by 4 bases and V by 5 bases; bases with no gene match: 10. Germline loops: CDR1 LNHDA, CDR2 SQIVND (reference sequence). The CDR3 has 17 amino acids. Here the CDR3 reads CASSYRGLAGISDTQYF. CDR3 nucleotide sequence: TGTGCCAGTAGTTACCGTGGACTAGCGGGAATCTCAGATACGCAGTATTTT. Full variable domain (remainder filled in from reference TRBV19 and TRBJ2-3): DGGITQSPKYLFRKEGQNVTLSCEQNLNHDAMYWYRQDPGQGLRLIYYSQIVNDFQKGDIAEGYSVSREKKESFPLTVTSAQKNPTAFYLCASSYRGLAGISDTQYFGPGTRLTVL.

This clonotype was seen repeatedly, ten times or more. The rearrangement joins TRBV10-3 to TRBJ2-2, with D perhaps matching TRBD1 (7 bases). V lost 3 bases, J lost 6 bases, and 20 bases lay in between. CDR1 ENHRY and CDR2 SYGVKD come from the germline V gene. The CDR3 spans 17 residues. The CDR3 loop reads CAISDPKEGAGAGELFF. The CDR3 DNA is TGTGCCATCAGTGATCCTAAGGAGGGGGCCGGGGCCGGGGAGCTGTTTTTT.

Ten or more counts support this clonotype. J is TRBJ2-3 and V is TRBV7-8; TRBD2 aligns across 8 bases. J was trimmed by 9 bases and V by 3 bases; bases with no gene match: 11. Germline-derived CDR1 and CDR2 are SGHVS and FQNEAQ. This CDR3 region has 15 residues. CDR3 amino acids: CASSFRLATPTTQYF. CDR3 nucleotide sequence: TGTGCCAGCAGCTTCAGACTAGCGACTCCTACCACGCAGTATTTT.

This clonotype showed up many times. V usage is TRBV12-5 and J usage is TRBJ2-7, with 9 nucleotides matching TRBD1. Germline lookup yields CDR1 LGHNT and CDR2 FRNRAP. The ends lost 1 base at V and 4 bases at J; junction bases unmatched: 5. This CDR3 region has 15 residues. The CDR3 sequence is CASGLDGTGRYEQYF. The DNA for the CDR3 is TGTGCTAGTGGTTTGGACGGGACAGGGCGGTACGAGCAGTACTTC. The variable domain in full, with the rest retrieved from reference TRBV12-5 and TRBJ2-7, is DARVTQTPRHKVTEMGQEVTMRCQPILGHNTVFWYRQTMMQGLELLAYFRNRAPLDDSGMPKDRFSAEMPDATLATLKIQPSEPRDSAVYFCASGLDGTGRYEQYFGPGTRLTVT.

This clonotype was seen many times. The chain recombines TRBV7-9 with TRBJ1-3; maybe TRBD1 (6 bases). Deletions cut 5 bases from V and 0 bases from J, with 11 bases between. The CDR3 has 15 amino acids. CDR1 SEHNR and CDR2 FQNEAQ come from the germline V gene (reference sequence). The CDR3 nucleotides read TGTGCCAGCAGCCAGGACAGTCTCTCTGGAAACACCATATATTTT. Its translation is CASSQDSLSGNTIYF.

This clonotype was counted a few times. This chain joins TRBV6-1 and TRBJ2-7; the D is unclear. CDR3 size: 14 residues. CDR1 is MNHNS and CDR2 is SASEGT in the germline V gene. Trimming left V 11 bases short and J 5 bases short, with 22 bases between. Written as DNA, the CDR3 is TGTGCCTTACACCCGACCCCAACACCCGACGAGCAGTACTTC. Its translation: CALHPTPTPDEQYF.

As regards this clonotype: A much larger clone differs from this one at a single base, so this may be a read error. The J gene is TRBJ2-3, the V gene TRBV7-4; no definite D call. This CDR3 is 13 amino acids long. From germline, CDR1 is SGHVT and CDR2 SQSDAQ. The CDR3 reads CANSLWSTDTQYF. The CDR3 nucleotides are TGTGCCAACAGCTTATGGAGCACAGATACGCAGTATTTT.

This clonotype was seen many times. V gene TRBV29-1 combines with J gene TRBJ2-3; D gene uncertain. Germline V lookup: CDR1 SQVTM, CDR2 ANQGSEA. Trimming stripped 4 bases from V and 2 bases from J, with 1 base between. The CDR3 extends over 10 amino acids. The CDR3 bases are TGCAGCGTTGTCACAGATACGCAGTATTTT. Its protein is CSVVTDTQYF.

This clonotype turned up a few times. V usage is TRBV5-5 and J usage is TRBJ2-1; D is perhaps TRBD2 (7 bases). Germline lookup yields CDR1 SGHKS and CDR2 YYEKEE (reference sequence). There are 14 residues in the CDR3. Trimming left V 5 bases short and J 8 bases short, with 17 bases between. In nucleotides, the CDR3 is TGTGCCAGCAGTGGGGAGGGGGGTTGGGATGAGCAGTTCTTC. It codes for CASSGEGGWDEQFF.

This clonotype is labeled medium-sized. The chain links TRBV7-2 to TRBJ2-3; D call uncertain. From germline, CDR1 is SGHTA and CDR2 FQGNSA. The CDR3 spans 14 residues. With 4 bases removed from V and 4 bases from J, the gap between germline ends came to 12 bases. This CDR3 reads CASSSNPAADTQYF. The CDR3 DNA sequence: TGTGCCAGCAGCTCCAATCCGGCGGCAGATACGCAGTATTTT.

The chain links TRBV5-6 to TRBJ2-2; no clear D gene. With 4 bases removed from V and 10 bases from J, the gap between germline ends came to 23 bases. The CDR3 length is 16 residues. Germline loops: CDR1 SGHDT, CDR2 YYEEEE. The CDR3 is CASSHLGRLTDEELFF. CDR3 nucleotides: TGTGCCAGCAGCCATTTAGGGCGCCTAACCGATGAGGAGCTGTTTTTT.